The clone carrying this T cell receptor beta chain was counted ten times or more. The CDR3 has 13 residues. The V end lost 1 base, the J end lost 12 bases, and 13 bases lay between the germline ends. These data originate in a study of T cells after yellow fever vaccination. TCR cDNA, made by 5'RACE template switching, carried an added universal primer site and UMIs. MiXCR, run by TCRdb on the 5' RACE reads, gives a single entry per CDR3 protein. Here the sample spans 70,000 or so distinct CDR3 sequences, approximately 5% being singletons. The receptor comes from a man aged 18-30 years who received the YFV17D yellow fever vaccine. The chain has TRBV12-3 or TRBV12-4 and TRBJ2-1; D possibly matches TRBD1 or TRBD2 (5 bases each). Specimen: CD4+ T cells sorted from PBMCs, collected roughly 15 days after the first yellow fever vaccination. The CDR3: CASSLGLGTAQFF. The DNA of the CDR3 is TGTGCCAGCAGTTTAGGTCTCGGGACCGCGCAGTTCTTC.